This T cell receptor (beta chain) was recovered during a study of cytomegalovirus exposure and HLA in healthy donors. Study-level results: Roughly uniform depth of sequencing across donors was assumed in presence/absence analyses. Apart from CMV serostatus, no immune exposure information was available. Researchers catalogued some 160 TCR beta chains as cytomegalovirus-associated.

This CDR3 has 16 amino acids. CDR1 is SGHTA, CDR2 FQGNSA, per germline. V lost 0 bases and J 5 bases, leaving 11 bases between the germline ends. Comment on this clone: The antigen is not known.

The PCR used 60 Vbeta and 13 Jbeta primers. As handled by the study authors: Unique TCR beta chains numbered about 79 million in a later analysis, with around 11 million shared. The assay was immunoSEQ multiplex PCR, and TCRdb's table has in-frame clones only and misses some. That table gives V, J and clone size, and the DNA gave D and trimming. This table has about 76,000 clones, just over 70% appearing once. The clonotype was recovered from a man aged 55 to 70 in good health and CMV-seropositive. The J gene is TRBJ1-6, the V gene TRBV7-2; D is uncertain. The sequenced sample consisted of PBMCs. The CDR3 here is CASSLAPGYNNSPLHF. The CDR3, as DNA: TGTGCCAGCAGCTTAGCGCCGGGGTATAATAATTCACCCCTCCACTTT.